The 13 T cell receptor beta chains below were found in one sample sequenced in a study of vaccination and CD4 T cells after COVID-19. Documented treatment: roughly nine-day PBMC culture with coronavirus spike peptide pools or control peptides (ViraFEST assay). Scientists ran DNA taken from cultured CD4+ T cells through the Oncomine TCR Beta short-read assay for sequencing. TCRdb ran MiXCR on the PCR reads and lists one entry per CDR3 protein. Among roughly 24,000 distinct CDR3 sequences listed, 40% to 45% were seen once. Which antigens these TCRs recognize remains unknown. Sequenced: CD4+ T cells from blood, cultured in vitro. All receptors derive from a human donor who had recovered from COVID-19.

The chain carries TRBV10-3 and TRBJ1-5; tentatively, D is TRBD1 (5 bases). This CDR3 region has 14 residues. The germline V and J ends were trimmed by 4 bases and 0 bases, with 7 bases remaining between them. Germline assignment: CDR1 ENHRY and CDR2 SYGVKD. As DNA, the CDR3 is TGTGCCATCAGTGGGGGGGATAGCAATCAGCCCCAGCATTTT. It encodes CAISGGDSNQPQHF.

This chain links TRBV7-2 with TRBJ1-5; no reliable D call. CDR1 is SGHTA, CDR2 FQGNSA, per germline. The CDR3 runs to 15 residues. Trimming left V 1 base short and J 1 base short, with 8 bases between. CDR3 DNA sequence: TGTGCCAGCAGCTTAGGCGGCCTAAGCAATCAGCCCCAGCATTTT. It encodes CASSLGGLSNQPQHF.

This clonotype was seen a few times. The chain recombines TRBV10-3 with TRBJ2-3, with D maybe TRBD1 (6 bases). CDR1 is ENHRY, CDR2 SYGVKD, per germline. The CDR3 loop spans 11 amino acids. Trimming cost V 11 bases and J 2 bases, with 8 bases left between them. The CDR3 spells CAAGVTDTQYF. In DNA, the CDR3 is TGTGCCGCAGGGGTCACAGATACGCAGTATTTT.

The chain has TRBV12-3 or TRBV12-4 and TRBJ2-7; TRBD1 is a possible D gene (5 bases). The length of the CDR3 is 15 residues. The V gene lost 2 bases and the J gene lost 1 base, with 12 bases spanning the gap. CDR3 residues: CASSLSRGRSYEQYF. CDR3 nucleotides: TGTGCCAGCAGTTTAAGTAGGGGCCGGTCCTACGAGCAGTACTTC.

The chain joins TRBV12-3 or TRBV12-4 to TRBJ2-5; 9 nucleotides match TRBD1. J was trimmed by 4 bases and V by 6 bases; bases with no gene match: 9. This CDR3 contains 15 residues. CDR3 sequence: CASSEGQGRRETQYF. The DNA of the CDR3 is TGTGCCAGCAGCGAGGGACAGGGACGGCGAGAGACCCAGTACTTC.

V and J are TRBV11-2 and TRBJ1-6; maybe TRBD1 (6 bases). From germline, CDR1 is SGHAT and CDR2 FQNNGV. Trimming removed 4 bases at V and 5 bases at J, with 9 bases between. This CDR3 comprises 14 residues. CDR3 in DNA: TGTGCCAGCAGCTGGACAGTCGATAATTCACCCCTCCACTTT. Translation gives CASSWTVDNSPLHF.

This clonotype was seen more than once but under ten times. V and J are TRBV6-1 and TRBJ2-1; either TRBD1 or TRBD2 may fit D (6 bases each). This CDR3 has 15 amino acids. Trimming took 7 bases from V and 2 from J, leaving 15 bases between them. From germline, CDR1 is MNHNS and CDR2 SASEGT. The CDR3 DNA sequence: TGTGCCAGCACTAGACACGGGGGCCCCTACAATGAGCAGTTCTTC. As protein: CASTRHGGPYNEQFF.

The chain combines TRBV6-5 with TRBJ1-2; D might be TRBD1 (5 bases). Germline V gene sequence: CDR1 MNHEY, CDR2 SVGAGI. V shed 4 bases and J shed 7 bases, with 19 bases lying between them. The CDR3 has 15 residues. The CDR3 DNA reads as TGTGCCAGCAGTTCACCAGGGTTTTATGGCTGTGGCTACACCTTC. It specifies CASSSPGFYGCGYTF.

This clonotype was seen a few times. The rearrangement links TRBV6-2 or TRBV6-3 to TRBJ2-7; 12 positions agree with TRBD2. Germline assignment: CDR1 MNHEY and CDR2 SVGEGT. The CDR3 is 15 residues long. The V and J ends lost 8 bases and 3 bases, in that order; junction bases with no gene match: 8. This CDR3 is CASRLAGVFLYEQYF. Written as DNA, the CDR3 is TGTGCCAGCCGACTAGCGGGAGTTTTTCTCTACGAGCAGTACTTC.

This clonotype was seen only a few times. V gene TRBV28 combines with J gene TRBJ1-6; 9 positions match TRBD1. The V gene end was trimmed by 5 bases and the J gene end by 8 bases; junction bases not matched to a gene: 7. The CDR3 has 15 residues. CDR1 is MDHEN, CDR2 SYDVKM, per germline. The CDR3 coding sequence is TGTGCCAGCAGTGCCCCGGGACAGGGTTATTCACCCCTCCACTTT. Its protein product is CASSAPGQGYSPLHF.

The V and J genes are TRBV2 and TRBJ2-3; 7 bases are a match to TRBD1. The length of the CDR3 is 14 residues. In germline, CDR1 is SNHLY, CDR2 FYNNEI. Trimming cost V 6 bases and J 7 bases; bases outside gene matches: 10. The CDR3 spells CASRAYRDSHTQYF. The DNA of the CDR3 is TGTGCCAGCAGGGCCTACCGGGACAGCCATACGCAGTATTTT.

V gene TRBV20-1 combines with J gene TRBJ2-7, with D possibly being TRBD2 (5 bases). V gave up 3 bases and J gave up 2 bases, with 8 bases separating them. Germline V gene sequence: CDR1 DFQATT, CDR2 SNEGSKA (reference sequence). The CDR3 length is 12 residues. The CDR3 is CSASREAYEQYF. The CDR3 nucleotides read TGCAGTGCTAGTCGGGAAGCCTACGAGCAGTACTTC.

V and J are TRBV6-5 and TRBJ1-1; D gene uncertain. V gave up 2 bases and J gave up 0 bases, with 13 bases separating them. Germline V gives CDR1 MNHEY, CDR2 SVGAGI. This CDR3 spans 16 amino acids. The CDR3 loop is CASSYDGRWLNTEAFF. In DNA form, the CDR3 reads TGTGCCAGCAGTTACGATGGAAGATGGTTGAACACTGAAGCTTTCTTT.